This entry is about one T cell receptor (beta chain). These data are taken from a study of blood T cell repertoires in COVID-19. Turning to the study itself: Material from acute and convalescent COVID-19 was sourced from the United States, Italy and Spain. Sources were T cells, B-cell-depleted T cells, or PBMCs; the material itself was cDNA or gDNA.

Using immunoSEQ multiplex PCR, the repertoire was profiled, and TCRdb retains in-frame clones only, with some absent. This table has about 110,000 clones, about nine tenths appearing once. This CDR3 spans 17 amino acids. The germline V gene has CDR1 MGHRA and CDR2 YSYEKL. The J segment lost 0 bases and the V segment lost 0 bases, leaving 4 bases of the junction unmatched. This clonotype originated in a human donor in a cohort sampled during active COVID-19. The sample taken for sequencing was peripheral blood. V usage is TRBV4-1 and J usage is TRBJ2-5; 10 bases map to TRBD2. The CDR3 DNA reads TGCGCCAGCAGCCAAGATAGAGCGGGGGGGTACCAAGAGACCCAGTACTTC. The encoded protein is CASSQDRAGGYQETQYF.